Sequencing of this T cell receptor (beta chain) was carried out in a study of cytomegalovirus exposure and HLA in healthy donors (dated by TCRdb to 2017 to 2019). With regard to the full study: The roughly 670 repertoires of the first cohort and the 95 to 150 validation repertoires were produced on the same platform, according to a later analysis. The aim of the study was to test whether cataloging public T cell receptors could identify signatures of past pathogen exposure. A separate validation cohort of about 110 different subjects was used in addition to the 666-subject first cohort. To predict cytomegalovirus infection status, the study brought together high-throughput TCR immunosequencing, statistical association of individual TCRs with disease status, and machine learning.

What the authors observed across the whole study: A later analysis lacked HLA typing for the validation cohort, so it scored co-occurrence in that cohort across all 130 or so repertoires. Most TCR sequences were observed very rarely across donors, whereas some public TCRs were present in many individuals. The classifier was reported to diagnose cytomegalovirus status with high specificity and sensitivity in both the original cohort and the validation cohort. Subsequent analysis determined that TCRs grouped into clusters in the first cohort also showed a tendency toward co-occurrence across the 120 or so validation repertoires, and 94% of cluster scores exceeded 0. In vitro tests confirmed that three of the cytomegalovirus-associated TCR beta chains recognize cytomegalovirus antigens. In the study, approximately 160 TCR beta chains were listed as associated with cytomegalovirus. The authors suggested that the approach could potentially be generalized to other disease states and immunological phenotypes.

Details on this clone: This receptor's antigen is unknown. No much larger clone exists at a distance of one base, and base qualities are not known.

The germline V gene (reference sequence) yields MNHNY for CDR1 and SVGAGI for CDR2. Inclusive of the bounding cysteine and phenylalanine, the CDR3 is 13 residues long. The kept DNA is CDR3 alone, 39 bases in frame from the first base. The junction carries 11 bases between V and J, which are trimmed by 2 bases and 9 bases respectively. The method behind the library was the immunoSEQ multiplex PCR assay. The authors' analysis ran thus. A statistical classification framework was developed to diagnose cytomegalovirus status using the catalog of TCR beta chain sequences. This is the immuneACCESS table as TCRdb keeps it, with only in-frame sequences that have V and J called. A part of the clones is gone; compared with another copy, unresolved V genes explain less than half, and the rest is unexplained. V, J and clone size derive from that table, while D and trimming were established from the DNA sequence. The sample includes about 82,000 clones, with 90% to 95% observed a single time. The ten largest clones take up about 0.7% of the sample.

Separate from the approximately 670-subject first cohort, the validation cohort of roughly 110 subjects was the group to which the donors belonged. This sequence was found in a man aged 18 to 29 in good health and CMV-seronegative. The sample comprised PBMCs. The rearranged chain carries TRBV6-6 and TRBJ2-1; TRBD1 is a weak D gene call, 5 bases matching. The CDR3 protein is CASSYPHQGEQFF. The bases read TGTGCCAGCAGTTACCCGCACCAGGGTGAGCAGTTCTTC.